The rows below give T cell receptor beta chains drawn from one sample of a study of cytomegalovirus exposure and HLA in healthy donors. TCRdb's copy holds only in-frame clones and misses some; the assay was immunoSEQ multiplex PCR. The table has hundreds of thousands of clones, about 83% seen once. Input material: PBMCs. Source of these receptors: a man aged 18 to 29 in good health and CMV-seronegative. Both conserved end residues are part of each CDR3. D genes are given only for firm matches. A row's size may be missing; if present it is once, few, many or a size class.

D	size	V	J	CDR3	DNA
TRBD2	.	TRBV6-6	TRBJ2-3	CASSSNTGGLTDTQYF	TGTGCCAGCAGCTCTAATACGGGGGGGCTGACAGATACGCAGTATTTT
.	.	TRBV28	TRBJ2-7	CASSSVEQYF	TGTGCCAGCAGTTCTGTCGAGCAGTACTTC
.	.	TRBV10-3	TRBJ2-1	CAISVVGYNEQFF	TGTGCCATCAGTGTGGTCGGCTACAATGAGCAGTTCTTC
TRBD1	.	TRBV4-2	TRBJ1-4	CASSQNPGGEANEKLFF	TGTGCCAGCAGCCAAAATCCAGGGGGTGAAGCAAATGAAAAACTGTTTTTT
TRBD2	.	TRBV5-4	TRBJ2-3	CASGVGGVDTQYF	TGTGCCAGCGGCGTGGGGGGGGTAGATACGCAGTATTTT
.	.	TRBV29-1	TRBJ1-2	CSVWAVYGYTF	TGCAGCGTTTGGGCAGTCTATGGCTACACCTTC
.	.	TRBV7-9	TRBJ1-4	CASSLVGRGNEKLFF	TGTGCCAGCAGCTTAGTGGGCAGGGGCAATGAAAAACTGTTTTTT
TRBD1	.	TRBV9	TRBJ2-1	CASSPGTGPSNEQFF	TGTGCCAGCAGCCCAGGGACAGGGCCTTCCAATGAGCAGTTCTTC
TRBD1	.	TRBV18	TRBJ1-6	CASSPVQGVDSPLHF	TGTGCCAGCTCACCAGTACAGGGGGTAGATTCACCCCTCCACTTT
.	.	TRBV4-1	TRBJ1-1	CASSFGGTEAFF	TGCGCCAGCAGCTTCGGGGGGACTGAAGCTTTCTTT
.	.	TRBV6-5	TRBJ1-2	CASNPGQGTNYGYTF	TGTGCCAGCAACCCCGGGCAGGGGACTAACTATGGCTACACCTTC
.	.	TRBV10-3	TRBJ1-5	CAIKGRGFQPQHF	TGTGCCATCAAAGGCAGGGGATTTCAGCCCCAGCATTTT
.	.	TRBV9	TRBJ1-5	CASSVGGRNQPQHF	TGTGCCAGCAGCGTAGGTGGCAGAAATCAGCCCCAGCATTTT
TRBD1	once	TRBV7-9	TRBJ2-1	CASSPQGQGHNEQFF	TGTGCCAGCAGCCCACAGGGACAGGGCCACAATGAGCAGTTCTTC
.	.	TRBV28	TRBJ1-1	CASIQGSVNTEAFF	TGTGCCAGCATTCAGGGATCAGTGAACACTGAAGCTTTCTTT
.	.	TRBV10-1	TRBJ1-2	CASSESSLVGSVYGYTF	TGCGCCAGCAGTGAGTCTTCTTTGGTCGGCAGCGTCTATGGCTACACCTTC
.	few	TRBV23-1	TRBJ1-3	CASSRRGLGNTIYF	TGCGCCAGCAGTCGGAGGGGCTTGGGAAACACCATATATTTT
.	once	TRBV7-2	TRBJ2-1	CASSEPYNEQFF	TGTGCCAGCTCGGAGCCCTACAATGAGCAGTTCTTC
TRBD1	.	TRBV2	TRBJ1-5	CASSAGQGWQPQHF	TGTGCCAGCAGCGCCGGACAGGGTTGGCAGCCCCAGCATTTT
.	.	TRBV5-1	TRBJ2-2	CASSLEGPNTGELFF	TGCGCCAGCAGCTTGGAGGGGCCCAACACCGGGGAGCTGTTTTTT
.	.	TRBV28	TRBJ2-1	CASSPRRLVVSYNEQFF	TGTGCCAGCAGTCCGAGGAGACTAGTAGTCTCCTACAATGAGCAGTTCTTC
.	.	TRBV28	TRBJ2-7	CASSQTRYEQYF	TGTGCCAGCAGTCAGACTCGCTACGAGCAGTACTTC
TRBD1	.	TRBV7-6	TRBJ2-5	CASVRDRVQETQYF	TGTGCCAGTGTACGGGACAGGGTACAAGAGACCCAGTACTTC
TRBD1	.	TRBV9	TRBJ2-2	CASSVRDRKIGELFF	TGTGCCAGCAGCGTACGGGACAGGAAAATCGGGGAGCTGTTTTTT
TRBD2	once	TRBV10-3	TRBJ2-1	CAISDHTSGSLDEQFF	TGTGCCATCAGTGACCATACTAGCGGGAGCTTGGATGAGCAGTTCTTC
TRBD1	.	TRBV25-1	TRBJ2-7	CASSPGTGPFEQYF	TGTGCCAGCAGCCCCGGGACAGGGCCCTTCGAGCAGTACTTC
TRBD2	.	TRBV10-2	TRBJ2-2	CASSTSGGASGELFF	TGCGCCAGCAGCACTAGCGGGGGGGCGAGCGGGGAGCTGTTTTTT
.	.	TRBV5-1	TRBJ2-3	CASSLAGTQYF	TGCGCCAGCAGCTTGGCGGGTACGCAGTATTTT
.	.	TRBV19	TRBJ1-2	CASTSAEGNGYTF	TGTGCCAGTACCTCGGCGGAGGGAAATGGCTACACCTTC
TRBD2	.	TRBV10-2	TRBJ2-7	CASSPGTSTYEQYF	TGCGCCAGCAGTCCAGGGACTAGTACCTACGAGCAGTACTTC
TRBD2	.	TRBV4-2	TRBJ2-6	CASSQTSGSGANVLTF	TGTGCCAGCAGCCAAACTAGCGGCTCTGGGGCCAACGTCCTGACTTTC
.	.	TRBV5-4	TRBJ2-2	CASSPGSGMNTGELFF	TGTGCCAGCAGCCCAGGATCCGGGATGAACACCGGGGAGCTGTTTTTT
TRBD1	.	TRBV25-1	TRBJ1-6	CASRPGQGFSPLHF	TGTGCCAGCAGACCGGGACAGGGTTTTTCACCCCTCCACTTT
TRBD2	.	TRBV28	TRBJ2-7	CASQSGVFSYEQYF	TGTGCCAGCCAAAGCGGGGTGTTCTCCTACGAGCAGTACTTC
.	.	TRBV11-2	TRBJ1-2	CASSLVGGNYGYTF	TGTGCCAGCAGCTTAGTAGGGGGTAACTATGGCTACACCTTC
TRBD2	.	TRBV5-1	TRBJ2-4	CASSSTSGGNIQYF	TGCGCCAGCAGCTCCACTAGCGGGGGAAACATTCAGTACTTC
.	.	TRBV7-3	TRBJ2-7	CASSPEAPGEQYF	TGTGCCAGCAGCCCCGAGGCCCCGGGCGAGCAGTACTTC
TRBD1	.	TRBV27	TRBJ2-5	CASSRGQDGETQYF	TGTGCCAGCAGTAGAGGACAGGACGGAGAGACCCAGTACTTC
.	.	TRBV7-2	TRBJ2-7	CASSSSFGYEQYF	TGTGCCAGCAGCTCCTCCTTCGGCTACGAGCAGTACTTC
.	.	TRBV19	TRBJ2-7	CASSMGDYEQYF	TGTGCCAGTAGTATGGGAGACTACGAGCAGTACTTC
TRBD1	.	TRBV5-1	TRBJ2-7	CASTPDRVYEQYF	TGCGCCAGCACCCCAGACAGGGTCTACGAGCAGTACTTC
TRBD2	once	TRBV11-2	TRBJ2-5	CASRSTRGYQETQYF	TGTGCCAGCAGGTCCACGCGGGGGTACCAAGAGACCCAGTACTTC
.	.	TRBV4-1	TRBJ2-5	CASSPTIVRQGVRETQYF	TGCGCCAGCAGCCCGACCATTGTGAGGCAGGGTGTTCGAGAGACCCAGTACTTC
TRBD2	.	TRBV9	TRBJ2-7	CASSVLVAGTDEQYF	TGTGCCAGCAGCGTTCTGGTAGCGGGAACAGACGAGCAGTACTTC
TRBD2	.	TRBV14	TRBJ2-7	CASSPPGGPLEQYF	TGTGCCAGCAGCCCTCCGGGAGGGCCCCTCGAGCAGTACTTC
.	few	TRBV6-5	TRBJ1-2	CASSPSPTDYGYTF	TGTGCCAGCAGTCCCTCCCCGACAGACTATGGCTACACCTTC
.	once	TRBV28	TRBJ1-1	CASRPGQNTEAFF	TGTGCCAGCAGGCCGGGACAGAACACTGAAGCTTTCTTT
TRBD2	.	TRBV30	TRBJ2-3	CAWTEPAGGRVSYF	TGTGCCTGGACCGAGCCAGCGGGAGGGCGTGTGTCGTATTTT
.	few	TRBV7-3	TRBJ2-1	CASSLGTSGYGEQFF	TGTGCCAGCAGCTTAGGTACCTCCGGTTACGGTGAGCAGTTCTTC
.	.	TRBV21-1	TRBJ2-2	CASSGPGTSGVNTGELFF	TGTGCCAGCAGCGGTCCCGGGACTAGCGGAGTGAACACCGGGGAGCTGTTTTTT
TRBD1	.	TRBV12-5	TRBJ2-5	CASGSTGTEETQYF	TGTGCTAGTGGTTCAACCGGGACAGAAGAGACCCAGTACTTC
TRBD1	.	TRBV27	TRBJ2-1	CASSLSGGNEQFF	TGTGCCAGCAGTTTGTCAGGGGGAAATGAGCAGTTCTTC
TRBD1	.	TRBV7-9	TRBJ1-2	CASSPTGTVYGYTF	TGTGCCAGCAGTCCCACCGGGACAGTCTATGGCTACACCTTC
TRBD2	.	TRBV30	TRBJ2-7	CAWSQASGGAYEQYF	TGTGCCTGGAGTCAGGCGAGCGGGGGAGCCTACGAGCAGTACTTC
.	.	TRBV4-1	TRBJ1-1	CASRGHLKNTEAFF	TGCGCCAGCAGGGGACACCTTAAGAACACTGAAGCTTTCTTT
.	once	TRBV5-1	TRBJ2-2	CASSLRATANTGELFF	TGCGCCAGCAGCTTGCGTGCGACAGCGAACACCGGGGAGCTGTTTTTT
TRBD1	.	TRBV28	TRBJ1-5	CASNRGVSRLDQPQHF	TGTGCCAGCAACAGGGGGGTTTCGAGGCTCGATCAGCCCCAGCATTTT